Listed below are T cell receptor beta chains from one sample, sequenced in a study of blood T cell repertoires in COVID-19. Some clones are missing from TCRdb's copy, which holds only in-frame ones; the method was immunoSEQ multiplex PCR. There are 150,000 to 200,000 clones in the sample; roughly 84% occur only once, and under 3% lies in the top ten. Input material: peripheral blood. All receptors derive from a human donor with acute or convalescent COVID-19. The donor label of this sample is uncertain. CDR3s include the opening cysteine and the closing phenylalanine or tryptophan. Each record gives: clone size, D gene, V gene, J gene, CDR3 protein, CDR3 DNA. A D gene is named only where the DNA matches it firmly. Size values are once, few and many counts, or a class for expanded clones, and some rows have none.

NA	NA	TRBV18	TRBJ1-6	CASSPRGGDSPLHF	TGTGCCAGCTCACCACGAGGGGGGGATTCACCCCTCCACTTT
once	NA	TRBV12-5	TRBJ2-7	CASGLRYEQYF	TGTGCTAGTGGTTTGCGGTACGAGCAGTACTTC
NA	NA	TRBV6-9	TRBJ1-5	CASSYPTGFGQPQHF	TGTGCCAGCAGTTATCCCACAGGGTTTGGGCAGCCCCAGCATTTT
NA	NA	TRBV19	TRBJ1-1	CASSERRENTEAFF	TGTGCCAGTAGCGAGAGACGGGAGAACACTGAAGCTTTCTTT
NA	NA	TRBV7-9	TRBJ1-2	CASSSLGTGRGYTF	TGTGCCAGCAGCTCGCTTGGGACTGGAAGGGGCTACACCTTC
NA	NA	TRBV3-1/TRBV3-2	TRBJ1-2	CASSTQGPYGYTF	TGTGCCAGCAGCACACAGGGACCCTATGGCTACACCTTC
NA	TRBD2	TRBV7-2	TRBJ2-7	CASSLDTSVSYEQYF	TGTGCCAGCAGCTTAGATACTAGCGTTTCCTACGAGCAGTACTTC
NA	NA	TRBV4-1	TRBJ2-3	CASSQVQGLGTDTQYF	TGCGCCAGCAGCCAAGTCCAGGGATTAGGCACAGATACGCAGTATTTT
NA	NA	TRBV15	TRBJ2-5	CATSRDSGKETQYF	TGTGCCACCAGCAGAGATTCGGGGAAAGAGACCCAGTACTTC
few	TRBD1	TRBV7-2	TRBJ2-1	CASSYQGARNEQFF	TGTGCCAGCAGCTATCAGGGGGCGCGGAATGAGCAGTTCTTC
NA	NA	TRBV29-1	TRBJ2-5	CSVVEPKMPQYF	TGCAGCGTTGTCGAGCCGAAGATGCCCCAGTACTTC
NA	TRBD1	TRBV28	TRBJ2-7	CASGTGTGEHEQYF	TGTGCCAGCGGTACCGGGACAGGTGAGCACGAGCAGTACTTC
NA	NA	TRBV28	TRBJ1-5	CASSFSGANNQPQHF	TGTGCCAGCAGTTTTTCAGGGGCCAACAATCAGCCCCAGCATTTT
NA	NA	TRBV5-8	TRBJ2-5	CASSFILTGWGETQYF	TGTGCCAGCAGCTTCATCTTAACAGGGTGGGGAGAGACCCAGTACTTC
NA	TRBD1	TRBV7-6	TRBJ1-5	CASSIQTGLNQPQHF	TGTGCCAGCAGCATCCAGACAGGGCTAAACCAGCCCCAGCATTTT
NA	TRBD1	TRBV19	TRBJ2-5	CASSLMGTGSQETQYF	TGTGCCAGTAGCCTCATGGGGACAGGGTCTCAAGAGACCCAGTACTTC
NA	TRBD1	TRBV5-4	TRBJ1-6	CASSPRTGGPSPLHF	TGTGCCAGCAGCCCGAGGACAGGGGGACCTTCACCCCTCCACTTT
NA	TRBD2	TRBV11-2	TRBJ2-2	CASSPRTSGELNTGELFF	TGTGCCAGCAGCCCTCGGACTAGCGGGGAGCTCAACACCGGGGAGCTGTTTTTT
NA	NA	TRBV7-8	TRBJ2-3	CASSLQTSHPTDTQYF	TGTGCCAGCAGCTTACAGACTTCTCACCCCACAGATACGCAGTATTTT
NA	NA	TRBV11-2	TRBJ2-1	CASSLVFSASAYNEQFF	TGTGCCAGCAGCTTAGTGTTTTCGGCTAGCGCCTACAATGAGCAGTTCTTC
NA	TRBD2	TRBV30	TRBJ2-3	CAWRTLAGGPRDTQYF	TGTGCCTGGAGGACTTTAGCGGGAGGGCCAAGGGATACGCAGTATTTT
NA	TRBD1	TRBV19	TRBJ2-1	CASRDRAVNEQFF	TGTGCCAGCAGGGACAGGGCGGTCAATGAGCAGTTCTTC
NA	NA	TRBV16	TRBJ1-1	CASSQYSGNTEAFF	TGTGCCAGCAGCCAATATTCAGGGAACACTGAAGCTTTCTTT
NA	NA	TRBV5-6	TRBJ1-2	CASSAFLLNYGYTF	TGTGCCAGCAGCGCCTTCTTACTTAACTATGGCTACACCTTC
few	NA	TRBV5-5	TRBJ2-5	CASSPSGQGGAETQYF	TGTGCCAGCAGCCCGTCGGGTCAGGGGGGCGCGGAGACCCAGTACTTC
NA	NA	TRBV19	TRBJ2-7	CASSLPYQGRYEQYF	TGTGCCAGTAGTCTACCTTACCAGGGGAGATACGAGCAGTACTTC
NA	NA	TRBV12-5	TRBJ2-5	CASGAFGKTQYF	TGTGCTAGTGGGGCGTTCGGGAAGACCCAGTACTTC
NA	TRBD1	TRBV2	TRBJ1-4	CASSEQGTANEKLFF	TGTGCCAGCAGTGAACAAGGGACAGCGAATGAAAAACTGTTTTTT
NA	NA	TRBV21-1	TRBJ2-3	CASILPLPGKGSDTQYF	TGTGCCAGCATCTTACCCCTGCCAGGGAAGGGTTCAGATACGCAGTATTTT
once	TRBD1	TRBV7-9	TRBJ1-1	CASSFGQGEAEAFF	TGTGCCAGCAGCTTTGGACAGGGAGAGGCTGAAGCTTTCTTT
NA	NA	TRBV6-5	TRBJ1-5	CASSLWAGQPQHF	TGTGCCAGCAGTTTGTGGGCAGGCCAGCCCCAGCATTTT
NA	TRBD1	TRBV3-1/TRBV3-2	TRBJ1-5	CASSQGSRQGNQPQHF	TGTGCCAGCAGCCAAGGTTCTAGACAGGGGAATCAGCCCCAGCATTTT
once	NA	TRBV9	TRBJ2-1	CASSVASVQSSYNEQFF	TGTGCCAGCAGCGTAGCTAGCGTTCAAAGCTCCTACAATGAGCAGTTCTTC
NA	TRBD1	TRBV28	TRBJ2-7	CASGQAPGQGMHEQYF	TGTGCCAGCGGCCAGGCTCCGGGACAGGGGATGCACGAGCAGTACTTC
NA	TRBD1	TRBV6-6	TRBJ2-1	CASSQSGPGQAYNEQFF	TGTGCCAGCAGTCAATCAGGCCCTGGACAGGCCTACAATGAGCAGTTCTTC
NA	NA	TRBV10-2	TRBJ2-3	CASSDAERGRTDTQYF	TGCGCCAGCAGTGACGCAGAAAGGGGTCGAACAGATACGCAGTATTTT
NA	TRBD1	TRBV7-9	TRBJ2-7	CASSPDRGVYEQYF	TGTGCCAGCAGTCCGGACAGGGGGGTCTACGAGCAGTACTTC
NA	NA	TRBV28	TRBJ1-5	CASTLGQGGQPQHF	TGTGCCAGCACCCTAGGCCAGGGAGGACAGCCCCAGCATTTT
NA	TRBD1	TRBV6-5	TRBJ1-2	CASSYSGTADYGYTF	TGTGCCAGCAGTTACTCGGGGACAGCGGACTATGGCTACACCTTC
NA	NA	TRBV20-1	TRBJ1-2	CSASGQKTQGYGYTF	TGCAGTGCTAGTGGACAGAAGACCCAAGGGTATGGCTACACCTTC
NA	TRBD2	TRBV7-9	TRBJ2-7	CASSRVGGGLASEQYF	TGTGCCAGCAGCCGTGTCGGCGGGGGGTTGGCTTCCGAGCAGTACTTC
once	NA	TRBV3-1/TRBV3-2	TRBJ2-3	CASSQGGLATDTQYF	TGTGCCAGCAGCCAAGGGGGACTGGCTACAGATACGCAGTATTTT
few	TRBD1	TRBV5-1	TRBJ1-3	CASSFSDREDTIYF	TGCGCCAGCAGCTTTTCGGACAGGGAAGACACCATATATTTT
NA	NA	TRBV7-3	TRBJ1-1	CAIPQGWGTEAFF	TGTGCCATCCCACAGGGATGGGGCACTGAAGCTTTCTTT
NA	NA	TRBV11-2	TRBJ2-2	CASTKGRADTGELFF	TGTGCCAGCACCAAGGGCAGGGCGGACACCGGGGAGCTGTTTTTT
NA	TRBD2	TRBV4-1	TRBJ2-1	CATRASGIIHNEQFF	TGCGCCACTCGGGCTAGCGGTATCATCCACAATGAGCAGTTCTTC
once	TRBD1	TRBV5-5	TRBJ2-3	CASSLPGTATDTQYF	TGTGCCAGCAGCTTACCCGGGACAGCCACAGATACGCAGTATTTT
NA	TRBD1	TRBV28	TRBJ1-5	CASSLMTGDQPQHF	TGTGCCAGCAGCTTAATGACAGGGGACCAGCCCCAGCATTTT
few	TRBD2	TRBV3-1/TRBV3-2	TRBJ2-3	CASSQVPSGTSTDTQYF	TGTGCCAGCAGCCAAGTCCCTAGCGGGACTAGCACAGATACGCAGTATTTT
NA	NA	TRBV7-2	TRBJ2-2	CASETLGEGTKLFF	TGTGCCAGCGAGACCTTGGGCGAGGGCACTAAGCTGTTTTTT
NA	TRBD1	TRBV3-1/TRBV3-2	TRBJ1-5	CASSQDMAGGRPQHF	TGTGCCAGCAGCCAAGATATGGCAGGGGGCCGGCCCCAGCATTTT
few	NA	TRBV6-4	TRBJ1-1	CASSDSSYDTEAFF	TGTGCCAGCAGTGACTCGTCCTACGACACTGAAGCTTTCTTT